A single sample gave rise to the 20 T cell receptor beta chains below, sequenced in a study of control samples from healthy donors and cancer patients. Some clones are missing from TCRdb's copy, which holds only in-frame ones; the method was immunoSEQ multiplex PCR. Among 90,000 or so clones listed, 70% to 90% were seen once. The sample taken for sequencing was blood. These TCRs come from a man under 40 in good health.

This rearrangement joins TRBV7-3 to TRBJ1-6, with 8 bases lining up with TRBD1. The CDR3 runs to 13 residues. V was pared by 5 bases and J by 8 bases, with 2 bases of the junction left unmatched. Germline CDR1 and CDR2: SGHTA and FQGTGA. In DNA, the CDR3 is TGTGCCAGCAGCAAGGACAGGGATTCACCCCTCCACTTT. It specifies CASSKDRDSPLHF.

This clone has only one observation. The J gene is TRBJ2-2, the V gene TRBV7-2; no clear D. CDR1 and CDR2 (germline): SGHTA, FQGNSA. Trimming removed 5 bases from V and 7 bases from J, with 5 bases in between. The length of the CDR3 is 11 residues. DNA of the CDR3: TGTGCCAGCAGCCCTTACGGGGAGCTGTTTTTT. Its translation: CASSPYGELFF.

The chain joins TRBV6-1 to TRBJ1-1; no clear D. Trimming took 2 bases from V and 7 from J, leaving 11 bases between them. CDR1 and CDR2 from the germline V gene are MNHNS and SASEGT. This CDR3 spans 13 amino acids. In DNA form, the CDR3 reads TGTGCCAGCAGTGAACTGAGGTACATTGAAGCTTTCTTT. This gives the protein CASSELRYIEAFF.

The sample holds a few counts of this clone. The chain has TRBV9 and TRBJ2-3; tentative D call: TRBD1 (6 bases). Germline CDR1 SGDLS, CDR2 YYNGEE. V lost 4 bases to trimming and J lost 5 bases, with 20 bases between them. The CDR3 has 16 amino acids. CDR3: CASSQGPGTGRDTQYF. In nucleotides, the CDR3 is TGTGCCAGCAGCCAGGGGCCGGGCACGGGAAGAGATACGCAGTATTTT.

CDR3 DNA: TGTGCCAGCAGTAGTCCGGGACCGAGCACAGATACGCAGTATTTT. The encoded protein is CASSSPGPSTDTQYF. The V call is TRBV11-2, the J call TRBJ2-3; either TRBD1 or TRBD2 may fit D (5 bases each). This CDR3 region has 15 residues. V dropped 6 bases and J dropped 0 bases, with 13 bases sitting between them. Germline CDR1 SGHAT, CDR2 FQNNGV.

The rearrangement uses TRBV18 and TRBJ1-5; the match to TRBD1 covers 7 bases. Germline CDR1 KGHSH, CDR2 LQKENI. V shed 6 bases, J shed 5 bases, and the junction held 4 bases outside the gene matches. The CDR3 is made up of 13 amino acids. CDR3 loop: CASSRDSYQPQHF. Written as DNA, the CDR3 is TGTGCCAGCTCTCGGGACAGTTATCAGCCCCAGCATTTT.

The chain combines TRBV5-1 with TRBJ1-1; D remains ambiguous. Between the trimmed V and J ends, which lost 0 bases and 6 bases, there was a span of 15 bases. Germline values: CDR1 SGHRS, CDR2 YFSETQ. There are 15 residues in the CDR3. The CDR3 nucleotides read TGCGCCAGCAGCTTGGCCACGGGTTCGGCGGCTGAAGCTTTCTTT. Its protein is CASSLATGSAAEAFF.

This rearrangement joins TRBV27 to TRBJ2-5; no firm D call. Trimming took off 4 bases at V and 5 bases at J, with 5 bases between the two ends. This CDR3 comprises 11 residues. CDR1 and CDR2 from the germline V gene are MNHEY and SMNVEV (reference sequence). For the CDR3, the DNA is TGTGCCAGCAGTTACCGGGAGACCCAGTACTTC. Residues: CASSYRETQYF.

The chain recombines TRBV18 with TRBJ2-5; the D is unclear. Per the germline V gene, CDR1 is KGHSH and CDR2 is LQKENI. The length of the CDR3 is 13 residues. V shed 6 bases and J shed 2 bases, with 10 bases lying between them. The CDR3 is CASSPELQETQYF. As DNA, the CDR3 is TGTGCCAGCTCCCCAGAATTGCAAGAGACCCAGTACTTC.

The DNA of the CDR3 is TGTGCCACCAGCAGTGAGCGGGGGGTTCGCACAGATACGCAGTATTTT. Residues: CATSSERGVRTDTQYF. The chain recombines TRBV15 with TRBJ2-3, with 9 positions matching TRBD2. Trimming cost V 3 bases and J 1 base; bases outside gene matches: 5. In germline, CDR1 is LNHNV, CDR2 YYDKDF (reference sequence). The CDR3 totals 16 residues.

This clone was counted between two and nine times. V and J are TRBV6-6 and TRBJ1-1; 9 nucleotides line up with TRBD1. Germline values: CDR1 MNHNY, CDR2 SVGAGI (reference sequence). Trimming at V came to 6 bases and at J to 6 bases, leaving 5 bases not matched to a gene. The CDR3 runs to 13 residues. The CDR3 region is CASRWDRDAEAFF. The CDR3 bases are TGTGCCAGCAGGTGGGACAGGGACGCTGAAGCTTTCTTT.

The chain joins TRBV2 to TRBJ1-4; D remains ambiguous. V was clipped by 3 bases and J by 6 bases, with 8 bases between them. Germline lookup yields CDR1 SNHLY and CDR2 FYNNEI. The CDR3 has 13 amino acids. DNA of the CDR3: TGTGCCAGCAGTGACCATCTCGATGAAAAACTGTTTTTT. This sequence encodes CASSDHLDEKLFF.

V is TRBV5-1 and J is TRBJ1-1; tentative D call: TRBD1 (6 bases). Trimming pared 0 bases from V and 6 bases from J, leaving 12 bases between. This CDR3 is 14 amino acids long. Germline-derived CDR1 and CDR2 are SGHRS and YFSETQ. CDR3 sequence: CASSLVGRGAEAFF. CDR3 sequence (DNA): TGCGCCAGCAGCTTGGTGGGGAGGGGGGCTGAAGCTTTCTTT.

This chain links TRBV27 with TRBJ2-2; D is possibly TRBD2 (5 bases). Deletions cut 5 bases from V and 4 bases from J, with 14 bases between. Germline V gives CDR1 MNHEY, CDR2 SMNVEV (reference sequence). This CDR3 is built from 15 residues. The CDR3 region has the DNA TGTGCCAGCAGTCCCCGGGGTAGAGGCACCGGGGAGCTGTTTTTT. Its translation: CASSPRGRGTGELFF.

This clone was counted a single time. The chain links TRBV4-1 to TRBJ2-3; 11 nucleotides agree with TRBD2. The ends lost 0 bases at V and 3 bases at J; junction bases unmatched: 2. CDR1 and CDR2 from the germline V gene are MGHRA and YSYEKL. CDR3 length: 16 amino acids. The CDR3 region has the DNA TGCGCCAGCAGCCAAGAGGGACTAGCGGAAACAGATACGCAGTATTTT. Translation gives CASSQEGLAETDTQYF.

The chain couples TRBV30 to TRBJ1-1, with 8 bases lining up with TRBD1. CDR1 is GTSNPN, CDR2 SVGIG, per germline (reference sequence). The CDR3 consists of 14 residues. J gave up 1 base and V 4 bases, and 5 bases lay outside the gene matches. CDR3 coding DNA: TGTGCCTGGACTCGAGACAGGGGGAACACTGAAGCTTTCTTT. Translation: CAWTRDRGNTEAFF.

The J gene is TRBJ1-2, the V gene TRBV18; 8 bases align to TRBD1. V lost 5 bases, J lost 4 bases, and 3 bases stayed unmatched. There are 13 residues in the CDR3. CDR1 is KGHSH and CDR2 is LQKENI in the germline V gene. In DNA form, the CDR3 reads TGTGCCAGCTCATCTGACAGGGGCTATGGCTACACCTTC. It specifies CASSSDRGYGYTF.

The chain joins TRBV3-1 (or the pseudogene TRBV3-2) to TRBJ2-1, with 11 bases aligning to TRBD2. The CDR3 runs 15 residues. Germline V lookup: CDR1 LGHDT, CDR2 YNNKEL (reference sequence). V lost 4 bases, J lost 3 bases, and 2 bases stayed unmatched. The CDR3 sequence is CASSLGLAVYNEQFF. For the CDR3, the DNA is TGTGCCAGCAGCCTGGGACTAGCGGTCTACAATGAGCAGTTCTTC.

This chain connects TRBV20-1 to TRBJ1-4; TRBD1 is a possible D gene (6 bases). The CDR3 consists of 15 residues. V was pared by 3 bases and J by 6 bases, with 17 bases between. Germline V lookup: CDR1 DFQATT, CDR2 SNEGSKA (reference sequence). CDR3 region: CSASGVGQGHEKLFF. CDR3 coding DNA: TGCAGTGCTAGTGGGGTGGGTCAGGGGCATGAAAAACTGTTTTTT.

The CDR3 region is CASSQDAPGEAFF. CDR3 DNA: TGTGCCAGCAGCCAAGATGCCCCCGGTGAAGCTTTCTTT. The chain uses TRBV3-1 (or the pseudogene TRBV3-2) and TRBJ1-1, with unresolved D. V was clipped by 0 bases and J by 7 bases, with 9 bases between them. Germline loops: CDR1 LGHDT, CDR2 YNNKEL (reference sequence). The CDR3 is 13 amino acids.